This T cell receptor beta chain was captured in a study of blood T cell repertoires in COVID-19. TCRdb's copy holds only in-frame clones and misses some; the assay was immunoSEQ multiplex PCR. This sample has 300,000 to 350,000 clones, with over 80% found just once. This clone has a handful of counts. This CDR3 spans 13 amino acids. Trimming took 2 bases from V and 10 from J, leaving 10 bases between them. Per the germline V gene, CDR1 is SGDLS and CDR2 is YYNGEE. The sequencing sample was made of PBMCs or T cells enriched from blood (not recorded which). This sequence was found in a man aged 30 to 45 who had recovered from COVID-19. The V gene is TRBV9, the J gene TRBJ1-6; D perhaps matches TRBD1 (6 bases). CDR3 loop: CASSVDSRSPLHF. In DNA form, the CDR3 reads TGTGCCAGCAGCGTGGACAGCAGATCACCCCTCCACTTT.